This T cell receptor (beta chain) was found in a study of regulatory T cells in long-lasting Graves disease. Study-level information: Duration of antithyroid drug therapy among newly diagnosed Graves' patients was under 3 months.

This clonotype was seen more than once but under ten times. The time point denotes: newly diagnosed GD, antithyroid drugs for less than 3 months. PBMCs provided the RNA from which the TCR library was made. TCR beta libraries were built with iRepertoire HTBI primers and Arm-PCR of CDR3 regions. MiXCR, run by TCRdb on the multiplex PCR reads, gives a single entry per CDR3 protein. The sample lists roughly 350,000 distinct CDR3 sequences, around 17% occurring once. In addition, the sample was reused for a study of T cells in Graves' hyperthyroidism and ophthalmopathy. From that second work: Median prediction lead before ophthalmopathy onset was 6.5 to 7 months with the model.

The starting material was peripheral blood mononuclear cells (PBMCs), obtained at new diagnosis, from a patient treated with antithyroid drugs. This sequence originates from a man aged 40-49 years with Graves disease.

The CDR3, as DNA: TGTGCCAGCAGCACCCGACGTAGACAGGGAAGAAAGACCCAGTACTTC. This codes for CASSTRRRQGRKTQYF. The chain joins TRBV28 to TRBJ2-5; 7 bases match TRBD1. The CDR3 loop spans 16 amino acids. Germline trimming cut 6 bases from V and 6 bases from J; bases unmatched to any gene: 16. CDR1 is MDHEN, CDR2 SYDVKM, per germline.